These T cell receptor beta chains were read from a single sample in a study of T cells in Graves' hyperthyroidism and ophthalmopathy. A single record per CDR3 protein comes from TCRdb applying MiXCR to the multiplex PCR reads. The data show more than 550,000 distinct CDR3 sequences, roughly 20% seen once. Sequenced material: blood. The receptors were gathered from a woman between 45 and 60 years old with Graves' hyperthyroidism that later progressed to Graves' ophthalmopathy. Each CDR3 is given with its conserved first and last residue. The D gene is left open where the match is weak. Size is stated for part of the rows, as once, few or many counts, or as a class when the clone is expanded.

D gene	J gene	clone size	V gene	CDR3 protein	CDR3 DNA
-	TRBJ2-2	-	TRBV3-1	CASSQEREANTGELFF	TGTGCCAGCAGCCAAGAGAGGGAGGCGAACACCGGGGAGCTGTTTTTT
-	TRBJ2-7	few	TRBV7-9	CASSSTRTVDPSYEQYF	TGTGCCAGCAGTTCCACCAGGACAGTCGATCCTTCCTACGAGCAGTACTTC
-	TRBJ2-4	-	TRBV20-1	CSAPFGDIQYF	TGCAGTGCTCCGTTCGGGGACATTCAGTACTTC
TRBD2	TRBJ2-3	many	TRBV5-1	CASKARRGGTDTQYF	TGCGCCAGCAAGGCGCGGCGGGGGGGCACAGATACGCAGTATTTT
-	TRBJ1-4	-	TRBV28	CASSWKLATNEKLFF	TGTGCCAGCAGTTGGAAGTTAGCAACTAATGAAAAACTGTTTTTT
-	TRBJ2-7	-	TRBV6-1	CASSVLTYEQYF	TGTGCCAGCAGCGTATTGACCTACGAGCAGTACTTC
-	TRBJ2-2	-	TRBV20-1	CSARVWGPLQLNTGELFF	TGCAGTGCTAGAGTTTGGGGGCCACTACAGCTCAACACCGGGGAGCTGTTTTTT
-	TRBJ2-3	-	TRBV3-1	CASSQVPSGSTDTQYF	TGTGCCAGCAGCCAAGTGCCCAGCGGGTCCACAGATACGCAGTATTTT
-	TRBJ2-1	many	TRBV11-2	CASSLALRGVYEQFF	TGTGCCAGCAGCTTAGCACTTAGGGGGGTCTATGAGCAGTTCTTC
-	TRBJ1-3	-	TRBV5-6	CASSFDRLLSGNTIYF	TGTGCCAGCAGCTTCGACAGGTTACTCTCTGGAAACACCATATATTTT
-	TRBJ2-7	many	TRBV27	CASSRGRGSYEQYF	TGTGCCAGCAGCCGCGGTCGCGGATCCTACGAGCAGTACTTC
-	TRBJ2-4	-	TRBV11-1	CASSQDMEGADIQYF	TGTGCCAGCAGCCAAGATATGGAGGGGGCAGACATTCAGTACTTC
-	TRBJ1-1	many	TRBV18	CASSPRRADEAFF	TGTGCCAGCTCACCAAGGCGGGCCGATGAAGCTTTCTTT
-	TRBJ2-3	many	TRBV11-2	CASSLRVTSTDTQYF	TGTGCCAGCAGTTTAAGGGTTACTAGCACAGATACGCAGTATTTT
-	TRBJ1-5	many	TRBV20-1	CSASDQGGGQPQHF	TGCAGTGCTAGTGATCAGGGCGGGGGGCAGCCCCAGCATTTT
TRBD1	TRBJ2-3	-	TRBV19	CASDRGGTGVDTQYF	TGTGCCAGTGACCGAGGAGGGACAGGGGTAGATACGCAGTATTTT
TRBD1	TRBJ1-1	-	TRBV19	CASSGQARTEAFF	TGTGCCAGTAGTGGACAGGCCCGAACTGAAGCTTTCTTT
-	TRBJ2-7	many	TRBV18	CASSLKGGDEQYF	TGTGCCAGCTCACTTAAGGGGGGAGACGAGCAGTACTTC
TRBD2	TRBJ2-3	few	TRBV6-1	CASSEVPSGGVTDTQYF	TGTGCCAGCAGTGAAGTCCCTAGCGGGGGGGTAACAGATACGCAGTATTTT
-	TRBJ1-6	many	TRBV20-1	CSASGRVDSPLHF	TGCAGTGCCTCAGGCCGGGTGGATTCACCCCTCCACTTT
-	TRBJ1-2	-	TRBV19	CASSDLFRGANYGYTF	TGTGCCAGTAGCGACCTTTTTAGGGGTGCTAACTATGGCTACACCTTC
-	TRBJ2-5	-	TRBV6-2/TRBV6-3	CASSYSSRGGTQYF	TGTGCCAGCAGTTACTCGTCCCGGGGCGGGACCCAGTACTTC
TRBD2	TRBJ2-3	few	TRBV6-5	CASSYSGLATDTQYF	TGTGCCAGCAGTTACTCGGGACTAGCAACAGATACGCAGTATTTT
-	TRBJ2-2	few	TRBV6-1	CASSTQGGTGELFF	TGTGCCAGCAGTACACAGGGCGGTACCGGGGAGCTGTTTTTT
-	TRBJ1-1	-	TRBV5-1	CASSLAFDSLNTEAFF	TGCGCCAGCAGCTTGGCCTTCGACAGCTTGAACACTGAAGCTTTCTTT
-	TRBJ2-4	few	TRBV20-1	CSARMGTTKNIQYF	TGCAGTGCTAGAATGGGAACTACCAAAAACATTCAGTACTTC
-	TRBJ2-3	-	TRBV5-1	CASSLGGGGSSTDTQYF	TGCGCCAGCAGCTTGGGGGGGGGCGGTTCAAGCACAGATACGCAGTATTTT
TRBD2	TRBJ2-7	-	TRBV2	CASEGLASYEQYF	TGTGCCAGCGAGGGACTAGCATCCTACGAGCAGTACTTC
TRBD2	TRBJ2-3	few	TRBV18	CASSLPGLAGLDTQYF	TGTGCCAGCTCACTCCCGGGACTAGCGGGATTAGATACGCAGTATTTT
-	TRBJ2-7	many	TRBV30	CAWRGHTASYEQYF	TGTGCCTGGAGAGGACATACCGCCTCCTACGAGCAGTACTTC
TRBD2	TRBJ2-7	few	TRBV20-1	CSASRGGLAGVMYEQYF	TGCAGTGCTAGTCGGGGGGGTCTAGCGGGGGTTATGTACGAGCAGTACTTC
TRBD2	TRBJ2-1	-	TRBV12-3/TRBV12-4	CASSFLFGGAIEQFF	TGTGCCAGCAGTTTTTTATTCGGGGGGGCCATTGAGCAGTTCTTC
-	TRBJ2-7	many	TRBV6-2/TRBV6-3	CASRGYGGLDEQYF	TGTGCCAGCAGAGGTTATGGGGGCTTGGACGAGCAGTACTTC
-	TRBJ1-2	many	TRBV11-2	CASSPKHSRDYGYTF	TGTGCCAGCAGCCCCAAACACTCCAGGGATTATGGCTACACCTTC
TRBD1	TRBJ2-5	few	TRBV18	CASSYGTGRETQYF	TGTGCCAGCTCTTACGGGACAGGGAGAGAGACCCAGTACTTC
TRBD2	TRBJ2-1	few	TRBV3-1	CASSLLARSGGAHEQFF	TGTGCCAGCAGCCTATTAGCTCGGAGCGGGGGGGCCCATGAGCAGTTCTTC
-	TRBJ2-5	-	TRBV10-1	CASSLEGPPHF	TGCGCCAGCAGCTTGGAGGGACCCCCGCACTTC